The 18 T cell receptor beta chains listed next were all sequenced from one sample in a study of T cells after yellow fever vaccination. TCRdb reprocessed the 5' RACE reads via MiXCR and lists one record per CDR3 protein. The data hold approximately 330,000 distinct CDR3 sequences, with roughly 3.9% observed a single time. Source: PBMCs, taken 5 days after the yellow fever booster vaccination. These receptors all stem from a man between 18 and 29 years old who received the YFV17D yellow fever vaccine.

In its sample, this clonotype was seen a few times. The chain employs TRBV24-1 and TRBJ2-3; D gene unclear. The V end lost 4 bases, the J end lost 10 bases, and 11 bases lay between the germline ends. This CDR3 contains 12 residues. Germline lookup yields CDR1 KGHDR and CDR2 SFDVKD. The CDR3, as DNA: TGTGCCACCAGTGACTTTAGTTGGCCGCAGTATTTT. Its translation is CATSDFSWPQYF.

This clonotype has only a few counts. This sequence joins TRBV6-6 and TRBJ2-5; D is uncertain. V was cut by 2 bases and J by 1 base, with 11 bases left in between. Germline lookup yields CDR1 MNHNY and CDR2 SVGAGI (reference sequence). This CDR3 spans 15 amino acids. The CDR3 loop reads CASSYLVSGQETQYF. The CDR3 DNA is TGTGCCAGCAGTTACCTAGTGAGTGGCCAAGAGACCCAGTACTTC.

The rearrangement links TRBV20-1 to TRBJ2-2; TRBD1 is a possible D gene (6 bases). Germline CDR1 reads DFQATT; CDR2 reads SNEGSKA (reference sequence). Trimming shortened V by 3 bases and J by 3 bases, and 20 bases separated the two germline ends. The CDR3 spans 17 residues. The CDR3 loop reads CSASIFRGLWDTGELFF. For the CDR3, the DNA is TGCAGTGCTAGCATTTTCAGGGGCTTATGGGACACCGGGGAGCTGTTTTTT.

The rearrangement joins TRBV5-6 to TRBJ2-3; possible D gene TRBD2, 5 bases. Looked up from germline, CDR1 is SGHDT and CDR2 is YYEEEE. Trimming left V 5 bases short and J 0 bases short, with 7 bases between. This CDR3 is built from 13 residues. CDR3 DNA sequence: TGTGCCAGCAGTTGGGAGAGCACAGATACGCAGTATTTT. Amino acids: CASSWESTDTQYF.

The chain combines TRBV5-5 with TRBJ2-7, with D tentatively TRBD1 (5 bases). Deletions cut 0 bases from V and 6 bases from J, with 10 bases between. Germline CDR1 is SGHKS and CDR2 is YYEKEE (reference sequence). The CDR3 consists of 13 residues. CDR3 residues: CASSLAGQAEQYF. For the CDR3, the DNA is TGTGCCAGCAGCTTGGCAGGGCAGGCCGAGCAGTACTTC.

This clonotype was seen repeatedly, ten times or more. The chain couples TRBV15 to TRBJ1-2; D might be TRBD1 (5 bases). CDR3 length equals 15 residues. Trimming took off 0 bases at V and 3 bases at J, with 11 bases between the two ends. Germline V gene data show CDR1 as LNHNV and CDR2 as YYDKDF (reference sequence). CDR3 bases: TGTGCCACCAGCAGAGATCGGGACTCTTACTATGGCTACACCTTC. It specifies CATSRDRDSYYGYTF.

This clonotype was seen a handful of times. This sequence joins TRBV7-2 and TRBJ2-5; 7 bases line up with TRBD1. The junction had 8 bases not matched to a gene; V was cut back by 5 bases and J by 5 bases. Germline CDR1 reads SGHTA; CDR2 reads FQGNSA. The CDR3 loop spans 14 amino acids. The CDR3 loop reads CASSQSQGYETQYF. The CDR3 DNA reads TGTGCCAGCAGCCAATCACAGGGGTATGAGACCCAGTACTTC. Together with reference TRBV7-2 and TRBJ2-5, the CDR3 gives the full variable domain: GAGVSQSPSNKVTEKGKDVELRCDPISGHTALYWYRQSLGQGLEFLIYFQGNSAPDKSGLPSDRFSAERTGGSVSTLTIQRTQQEDSAVYLCASSQSQGYETQYFGPGTRLLVL.

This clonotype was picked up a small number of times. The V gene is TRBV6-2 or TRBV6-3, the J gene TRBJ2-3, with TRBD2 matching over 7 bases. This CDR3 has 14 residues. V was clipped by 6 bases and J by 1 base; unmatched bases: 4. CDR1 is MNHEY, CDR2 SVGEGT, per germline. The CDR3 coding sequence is TGTGCCAGCAGCTATGCGGGGGGCACAGATACGCAGTATTTT. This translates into CASSYAGGTDTQYF.

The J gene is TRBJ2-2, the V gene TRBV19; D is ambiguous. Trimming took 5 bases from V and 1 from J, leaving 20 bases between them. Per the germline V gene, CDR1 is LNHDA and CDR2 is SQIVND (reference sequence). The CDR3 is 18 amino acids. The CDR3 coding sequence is TGTGCCAGTAGTTTCCTGCCTTGGGCTCTTGGGAACACCGGGGAGCTGTTTTTT. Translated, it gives CASSFLPWALGNTGELFF.

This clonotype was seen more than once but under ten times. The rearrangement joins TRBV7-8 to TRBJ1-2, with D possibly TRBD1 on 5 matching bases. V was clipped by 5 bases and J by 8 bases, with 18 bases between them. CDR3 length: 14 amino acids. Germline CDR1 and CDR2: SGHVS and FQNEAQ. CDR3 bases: TGTGCCAGCAGCAAGAGCCGGGACCTCCAAGGCTACACCTTC. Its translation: CASSKSRDLQGYTF.

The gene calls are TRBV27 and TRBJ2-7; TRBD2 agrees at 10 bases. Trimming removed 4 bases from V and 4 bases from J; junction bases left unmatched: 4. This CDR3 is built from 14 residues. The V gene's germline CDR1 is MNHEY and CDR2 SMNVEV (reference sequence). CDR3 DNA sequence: TGTGCCAGCAGTTCGGTAGCGGGGGGATACGAGCAGTACGTC. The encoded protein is CASSSVAGGYEQYV.

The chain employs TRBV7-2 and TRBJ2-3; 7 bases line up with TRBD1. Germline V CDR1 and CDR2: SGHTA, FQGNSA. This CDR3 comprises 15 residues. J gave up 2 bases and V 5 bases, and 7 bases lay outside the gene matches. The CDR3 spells CASSRVTGSTDTQYF. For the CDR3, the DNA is TGTGCCAGCAGCAGAGTGACAGGGTCCACAGATACGCAGTATTTT.

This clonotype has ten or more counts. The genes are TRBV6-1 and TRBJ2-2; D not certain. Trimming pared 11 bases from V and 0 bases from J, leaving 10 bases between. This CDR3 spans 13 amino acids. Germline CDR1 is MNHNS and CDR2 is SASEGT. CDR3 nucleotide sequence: TGTGCCGCGAAAGTCCCGAACACCGGGGAGCTGTTTTTT. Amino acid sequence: CAAKVPNTGELFF.

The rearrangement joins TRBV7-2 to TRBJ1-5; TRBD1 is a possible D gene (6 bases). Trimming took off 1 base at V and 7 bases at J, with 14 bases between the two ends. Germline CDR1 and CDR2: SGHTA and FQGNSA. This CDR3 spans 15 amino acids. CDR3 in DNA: TGTGCCAGCAGCTTAGTAGGGGGATTAGGACAGCCCCAGCATTTT. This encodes CASSLVGGLGQPQHF.

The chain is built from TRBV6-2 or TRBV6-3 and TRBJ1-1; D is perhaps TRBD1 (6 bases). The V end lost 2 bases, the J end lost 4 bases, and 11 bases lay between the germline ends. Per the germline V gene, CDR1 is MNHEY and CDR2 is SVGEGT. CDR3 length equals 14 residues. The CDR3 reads CASSYVGARTEAFF. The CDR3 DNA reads TGTGCCAGCAGTTACGTGGGGGCGCGCACTGAAGCTTTCTTT.

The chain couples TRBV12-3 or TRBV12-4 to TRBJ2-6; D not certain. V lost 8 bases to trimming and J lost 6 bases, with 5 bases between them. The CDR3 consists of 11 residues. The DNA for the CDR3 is TGTGCCAGCTCGGCGGCCAACGTCCTGACTTTC. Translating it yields CASSAANVLTF.

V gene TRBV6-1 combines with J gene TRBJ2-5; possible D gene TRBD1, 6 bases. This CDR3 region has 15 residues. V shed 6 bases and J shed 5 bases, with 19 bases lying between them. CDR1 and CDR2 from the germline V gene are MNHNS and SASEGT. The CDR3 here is CASSTNRAVYETQYF. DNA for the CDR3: TGTGCCAGCAGCACCAACAGGGCGGTATACGAGACCCAGTACTTC.

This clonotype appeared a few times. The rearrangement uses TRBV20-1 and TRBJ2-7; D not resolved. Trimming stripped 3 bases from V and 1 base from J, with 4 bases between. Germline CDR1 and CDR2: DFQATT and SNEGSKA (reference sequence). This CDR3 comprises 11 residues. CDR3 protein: CSARVSYEQYV. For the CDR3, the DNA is TGCAGTGCTAGGGTTTCCTACGAGCAGTACGTC.